The 18 T cell receptor beta chains given below trace back to one sample, sequenced in a study of T cell responses to AZD1222 COVID-19 vaccine. The repertoire was sequenced with immunoSEQ multiplex PCR; TCRdb's copy has only in-frame clones and lacks some. Here the sample spans approximately 110,000 clones, roughly nine tenths being singletons. The sequences come from peripheral blood, collected on day 0 of AZD1222 vaccination. Receptors were obtained from an adult in good health.

The genes are TRBV15 and TRBJ1-5; 7 bases match TRBD1. The germline gives CDR1 LNHNV, CDR2 YYDKDF (reference sequence). The CDR3 covers 14 residues. With V trimmed by 2 bases and J by 7 bases, 5 bases remained unmatched. CDR3 loop: CATSRSTGLQPQHF. As DNA, the CDR3 is TGTGCCACCAGCAGATCGACAGGGCTACAGCCCCAGCATTTT. The full variable domain, completed using reference TRBV15 and TRBJ1-5, is DAMVIQNPRYQVTQFGKPVTLSCSQTLNHNVMYWYQQKSSQAPKLLFHYYDKDFNNEADTPDNFQSRRPNTSFCFLDIRSPGLGDTAMYLCATSRSTGLQPQHFGDGTRLSIL.

The chain joins TRBV25-1 to TRBJ2-5; D is unclear. V dropped 4 bases and J dropped 4 bases, with 16 bases sitting between them. The CDR3 totals 15 residues. The V gene's germline CDR1 is MGHDK and CDR2 SYGVNS. The CDR3 loop reads CASSVLRSGGETQYF. The DNA of the CDR3 is TGTGCCAGCAGTGTCCTCCGGAGTGGCGGAGAGACCCAGTACTTC.

This chain joins TRBV29-1 and TRBJ1-4; TRBD1 is a possible D gene (6 bases). The CDR3 has 13 amino acids. Trimming shortened V by 7 bases and J by 5 bases, and 14 bases separated the two germline ends. Germline values: CDR1 SQVTM, CDR2 ANQGSEA. CDR3 region: CSGAQGSNEKLFF. The DNA for the CDR3 is TGCAGCGGTGCACAGGGCTCAAATGAAAAACTGTTTTTT.

This clone was detected only once. This sequence joins TRBV27 and TRBJ1-6; D gene ambiguous. The CDR3 sequence is 16 residues long. The germline V gene has CDR1 MNHEY and CDR2 SMNVEV (reference sequence). Trimming removed 1 base at V and 7 bases at J, with 14 bases between. The CDR3 here is CASSLWQNNRNSPLHF. CDR3 bases: TGTGCCAGCAGTTTATGGCAGAATAACCGAAATTCACCCCTCCACTTT.

The V gene is TRBV5-1, the J gene TRBJ2-7; TRBD1 matches at 7 bases. Per the germline V gene, CDR1 is SGHRS and CDR2 is YFSETQ. J lost 3 bases, V lost 3 bases, and 3 bases had no gene match. The CDR3 loop spans 13 amino acids. The CDR3 sequence is CASSSGQLYEQYF. CDR3 in DNA: TGCGCCAGCAGCTCGGGACAGCTCTACGAGCAGTACTTC.

The chain links TRBV28 to TRBJ1-2, with D perhaps TRBD1 (5 bases). Germline-derived CDR1 and CDR2 are MDHEN and SYDVKM. Deletions cut 6 bases from V and 7 bases from J, with 18 bases between. The CDR3 runs 14 residues. The CDR3 coding sequence is TGTGCCAGCAGCCGAGATCGGGGGGGAGGTGGCTACACCTTC. It is translated as CASSRDRGGGGYTF.

This clone was seen only a few times. J is TRBJ1-2 and V is TRBV20-1; D is undetermined. V was shortened by 6 bases and J by 6 bases, with 5 bases between the two germline ends. The length of the CDR3 is 9 residues. Germline V gives CDR1 DFQATT, CDR2 SNEGSKA (reference sequence). In nucleotides, the CDR3 is TGCAGTGCAAACGATGGCTACACCTTC. This codes for CSANDGYTF.

The rearrangement links TRBV7-9 to TRBJ1-6; D is unclear. V lost 2 bases and J lost 8, with 13 bases in between. The CDR3 is 15 amino acids. The germline gives CDR1 SEHNR, CDR2 FQNEAQ (reference sequence). The CDR3 nucleotides are TGTGCCAGCAGCTTAAGTGAAGGGTGGGATTCACCCCTCCACTTT. It encodes CASSLSEGWDSPLHF.

The V call is TRBV18, the J call TRBJ2-5, with a possible D match to TRBD2 (6 bases). V was pared by 4 bases and J by 4 bases, with 16 bases between. The CDR3 length is 15 residues. CDR1 and CDR2 (germline): KGHSH, LQKENI. The DNA for the CDR3 is TGTGCCAGCTCACTGACTAGGGCCCAGGGAGAGACCCAGTACTTC. This encodes CASSLTRAQGETQYF.

V gene TRBV3-1 (or the pseudogene TRBV3-2) combines with J gene TRBJ2-7; D perhaps matches TRBD1 (5 bases). This CDR3 contains 14 residues. Germline assignment: CDR1 LGHDT and CDR2 YNNKEL (reference sequence). V gave up 6 bases and J gave up 3 bases, with 15 bases separating them. This chain's CDR3 is CASRNGQGNYEQYF. The CDR3 DNA is TGTGCCAGCAGAAACGGGCAGGGCAACTACGAGCAGTACTTC.

The chain links TRBV18 to TRBJ1-1, with 9 positions matching TRBD1. V shed 6 bases, J shed 7 bases, and the junction held 6 bases outside the gene matches. Germline CDR1 reads KGHSH; CDR2 reads LQKENI. This CDR3 has 13 residues. This CDR3 reads CASSVGQGSEAFF. Written as DNA, the CDR3 is TGTGCCAGCTCCGTCGGACAGGGGAGTGAAGCTTTCTTT.

A single count supports this clone. The CDR3 loop is CASSLDGTGVGNTIYF. The CDR3 DNA reads TGTGCCAGCAGTTTAGACGGGACGGGGGTTGGAAACACCATATATTTT. The rearrangement joins TRBV28 to TRBJ1-3; D may be TRBD1 (5 bases). Germline values: CDR1 MDHEN, CDR2 SYDVKM. This CDR3 contains 16 residues. Trimming shortened V by 2 bases and J by 3 bases, and 14 bases separated the two germline ends.

This chain uses TRBV6-5 with TRBJ2-2; TRBD1 matches at 10 bases. The CDR3 has 15 amino acids. V was pared by 6 bases and J by 2 bases, with 3 bases of the junction left unmatched. Per germline, CDR1 MNHEY and CDR2 SVGAGI. The CDR3: CASSRDRGNTGELFF. CDR3 sequence (DNA): TGTGCCAGCAGCCGGGACAGGGGAAACACCGGGGAGCTGTTTTTT.

The chain couples TRBV6-2 or TRBV6-3 to TRBJ1-2, with unresolved D. CDR1 and CDR2 (germline): MNHEY, SVGEGT. V lost 1 base to trimming and J lost 6 bases, with 9 bases between them. This CDR3 region has 13 residues. CDR3 DNA sequence: TGTGCCAGCAGTTACTTAGGGAGGGATGGCTACACCTTC. Amino acids: CASSYLGRDGYTF.

The chain couples TRBV5-6 to TRBJ2-3; D is undetermined. Germline-derived CDR1 and CDR2 are SGHDT and YYEEEE. The CDR3 covers 13 residues. Trimming took off 1 base at V and 3 bases at J, with 6 bases between the two ends. Written as DNA, the CDR3 is TGTGCCAGCAGCTTGAGTGGAACAGATACGCAGTATTTT. Amino acids: CASSLSGTDTQYF. The whole variable domain, filled in from reference TRBV5-6 and TRBJ2-3, reads DAGVTQSPTHLIKTRGQQVTLRCSPKSGHDTVSWYQQALGQGPQFIFQYYEEEERQRGNFPDRFSGHQFPNYSSELNVNALLLGDSALYLCASSLSGTDTQYFGPGTRLTVL.

V is TRBV7-2 and J is TRBJ1-3; D is undetermined. CDR1 and CDR2 (germline): SGHTA, FQGNSA. Trimming stripped 5 bases from V and 7 bases from J, with 18 bases between. The CDR3 totals 15 residues. The CDR3 spells CASSPAGRPLNTIYF. DNA for the CDR3: TGTGCCAGCAGCCCCGCCGGACGGCCGTTGAACACCATATATTTT.

V is TRBV5-1 and J is TRBJ2-3, with D hard to call. Germline loops: CDR1 SGHRS, CDR2 YFSETQ. V was trimmed by 1 base and J by 5 bases, leaving 5 bases between them. The CDR3 sequence is 12 residues long. DNA of the CDR3: TGCGCCAGCAGCTTGTCCGGAGATACGCAGTATTTT. Protein sequence: CASSLSGDTQYF.

The chain has TRBV5-6 and TRBJ2-7; D gene uncertain. Germline CDR1 and CDR2: SGHDT and YYEEEE. The CDR3 loop spans 11 amino acids. V lost 4 bases and J 6 bases, leaving 8 bases between the germline ends. In DNA, the CDR3 is TGTGCCAGCAGCCTAGGGTTCGAGCAGTACTTC. Residues: CASSLGFEQYF. Full variable domain (outside the CDR3, taken from reference TRBV5-6 and TRBJ2-7): DAGVTQSPTHLIKTRGQQVTLRCSPKSGHDTVSWYQQALGQGPQFIFQYYEEEERQRGNFPDRFSGHQFPNYSSELNVNALLLGDSALYLCASSLGFEQYFGPGTRLTVT.